The 23 T cell receptor beta chains given below trace back to one sample, sequenced in a study of low-dose radiotherapy and immunotherapy resistance in tumors. Covering alpha and beta chains, TRAV- and TRBV-specific primers were used for the first-strand cDNA. TCR amplification ran about 20 PCR cycles using constant-region and V-primer adapter primers. TCRdb used MiXCR to reprocess the reads, holding one entry per CDR3 protein. The sample records about 44,000 distinct CDR3 sequences, approximately 26% being singletons. The time point here: after trial treatment. Documented treatment: LDRT plus nivolumab, ipilimumab, low-dose cyclophosphamide and aspirin (RACIN trial). The sequenced sample was PBMCs, obtained after low-dose radiotherapy plus immunotherapy. These receptors were taken from a male donor with prostate cancer.

This clonotype occurred many times. For the CDR3, the DNA is TGTGCCACCAGTGATTTCGGAGCGGGAGGCTACAATGAGCAGTTCTTC. This codes for CATSDFGAGGYNEQFF. V usage is TRBV24-1 and J usage is TRBJ2-1; 9 nucleotides align to TRBD2. In germline, CDR1 is KGHDR, CDR2 SFDVKD. Losses at the gene ends were 1 base for V and 3 bases for J; bases not matched to a gene: 3. The CDR3 loop spans 16 amino acids.

This clonotype occurred many times. V and J are TRBV7-9 and TRBJ1-2; D may be TRBD1 (5 bases). From germline, CDR1 is SEHNR and CDR2 FQNEAQ (reference sequence). This CDR3 has 15 residues. With 5 bases removed from V and 4 bases from J, the gap between germline ends came to 17 bases. The CDR3 is CASSPSPGGSYGYTF. The CDR3 bases are TGTGCCAGCAGCCCCTCCCCCGGGGGTAGCTATGGCTACACCTTC.

This clonotype was observed at least ten times. The rearrangement joins TRBV7-3 to TRBJ2-3, with a weak D call TRBD2 (6 bases). This CDR3 comprises 15 residues. CDR1 and CDR2 from the germline V gene are SGHTA and FQGTGA. V was trimmed by 5 bases and J by 2 bases, leaving 14 bases between them. CDR3 sequence (DNA): TGTGCCAGCAGCGATGGGGGGTTTAACACAGATACGCAGTATTTT. It translates to CASSDGGFNTDTQYF.

In its sample, this clonotype was seen many times. The rearrangement uses TRBV27 and TRBJ1-6; D is ambiguous. Trimming took off 4 bases at V and 9 bases at J, with 7 bases between the two ends. The CDR3 runs 12 residues. Germline V lookup: CDR1 MNHEY, CDR2 SMNVEV (reference sequence). The CDR3 spells CASSSNGSPLHF. The CDR3 DNA reads as TGTGCCAGCAGTTCGAATGGTTCACCCCTCCACTTT.

The CDR3 DNA is TGTGCCAGCAGTCCAGGGACTAGCGGGAGAACAGATACGCAGTATTTT. Protein sequence: CASSPGTSGRTDTQYF. The J gene is TRBJ2-3, the V gene TRBV28; 14 positions match TRBD2. The trim removed 5 bases at V and 3 bases at J, leaving 4 bases unmatched. CDR1 MDHEN and CDR2 SYDVKM come from the germline V gene. The CDR3 is 16 amino acids. The full variable domain, in which reference TRBV28 and TRBJ2-3 provide the parts outside the CDR3, is DVKVTQSSRYLVKRTGEKVFLECVQDMDHENMFWYRQDPGLGLRLIYFSYDVKMKEKGDIPEGYSVSREKKERFSLILESASTNQTSMYLCASSPGTSGRTDTQYFGPGTRLTVL.

V is TRBV6-1 and J is TRBJ2-3; no clear D. Germline V gene sequence: CDR1 MNHNS, CDR2 SASEGT. The CDR3 covers 15 residues. V lost 6 bases, J lost 5 bases, and 18 bases lay in between. CDR3 sequence: CASRMMEGSKDTQYF. The DNA for the CDR3 is TGTGCCAGCAGAATGATGGAAGGGTCGAAAGATACGCAGTATTTT.

In its sample, this clonotype was seen many times. The chain uses TRBV4-1 and TRBJ2-3; 8 bases match TRBD2. The CDR3 spans 17 residues. Germline CDR1 reads MGHRA; CDR2 reads YSYEKL. The J segment lost 2 bases and the V segment lost 0 bases, leaving 7 bases of the junction unmatched. For the CDR3, the DNA is TGCGCCAGCAGCCAAGATCGGGGCGGGGGGCCCACAGATACGCAGTATTTT. This translates into CASSQDRGGGPTDTQYF.

Concerning this clonotype: This sequence is one base from a far larger clone and is likely a read error. The J gene is TRBJ1-1, the V gene TRBV2; 7 bases are a match to TRBD1. The germline CDR1 and CDR2 sequences are SNHLY and FYNNEI. Trimming at V came to 4 bases and at J to 1 base, leaving 0 bases not matched to a gene. The CDR3 has 13 residues. CDR3 DNA: TGTGCCAGCAGTGGACAGGGGAACACTGAAGCTTTCTTT. Its translation is CASSGQGNTEAFF.

At least ten counts were recorded for this clonotype. The chain carries TRBV20-1 and TRBJ2-3; 7 nucleotides line up with TRBD2. Germline V gene data show CDR1 as DFQATT and CDR2 as SNEGSKA (reference sequence). V shed 2 bases and J 5 bases; nucleotides not matched to a gene: 7. This CDR3 is 14 amino acids long. The CDR3 nucleotides read TGCAGTGCTAGACTAGCGGCGACTATAGATACGCAGTATTTT. This translates into CSARLAATIDTQYF.

By share of the sample, this clonotype is medium-sized. The chain carries TRBV29-1 and TRBJ1-2; a weak D match, TRBD1 (6 bases). Germline V gives CDR1 SQVTM, CDR2 ANQGSEA. CDR3 length: 14 residues. The V end lost 4 bases, the J end lost 10 bases, and 22 bases lay between the germline ends. In DNA form, the CDR3 reads TGCAGCGTTGGCCTGGCCCTCCACAGGGAGGACTACACCTTC. Translated, it gives CSVGLALHREDYTF.

On this clonotype itself: A far more abundant clone sits one base away, making this likely a read error. The chain recombines TRBV12-3 or TRBV12-4 with TRBJ2-7, with 8 bases matching TRBD2. V shed 6 bases, J shed 7 bases, and the junction held 26 bases outside the gene matches. The length of the CDR3 is 19 residues. CDR3 protein: CASSRWGGFGLADHNEQYF. For the CDR3, the DNA is TGTGCCAGCAGCCGATGGGGGGGCTTCGGACTAGCAGACCACAATGAGCAGTACTTC.

The chain couples TRBV28 to TRBJ2-7; 9 bases are shared with TRBD2. J lost 2 bases, V lost 6 bases, and 8 bases had no gene match. The CDR3 is 15 residues long. Germline V gene lookup returns CDR1 MDHEN and CDR2 SYDVKM. The CDR3 region is CASRRAGGVTYEQYF. The CDR3 coding sequence is TGTGCCAGCAGACGAGCGGGAGGAGTAACCTACGAGCAGTACTTC.

This clonotype was observed at least ten times. This chain uses TRBV14 with TRBJ1-2, with D unresolved. The CDR3 extends over 12 amino acids. The germline V gene has CDR1 SGHDN and CDR2 FVKESK. Trimming cost V 3 bases and J 5 bases, with 7 bases left between them. The CDR3, as DNA: TGTGCCAGCAGCCAGTCGGGGTATGGCTACACCTTC. Translating it yields CASSQSGYGYTF.

Concerning this clonotype: With only one base between it and a far larger clone, this is likely a read error. The chain recombines TRBV2 with TRBJ2-4; D could derive from TRBD1 or TRBD2 (6 bases each). The germline CDR1 and CDR2 sequences are SNHLY and FYNNEI. The CDR3 spans 14 residues. Trimming took 6 bases from V and 13 from J, leaving 22 bases between them. The CDR3 DNA is TGTGCCAGCAGAGTCGGGGGCGGGTACAATGAGCAGTACTTC. This codes for CASRVGGGYNEQYF.

This clonotype was observed at least ten times. The rearrangement links TRBV27 to TRBJ2-1, with TRBD2 identical over 7 bases. The CDR3 totals 14 residues. Per germline, CDR1 MNHEY and CDR2 SMNVEV (reference sequence). The junction had 6 bases not matched to a gene; V was cut back by 6 bases and J by 4 bases. As DNA, the CDR3 is TGTGCCAGCAGAAGTGGGGGACTATACAATGAGCAGTTCTTC. It translates to CASRSGGLYNEQFF.

This clonotype has at least ten counts. The chain couples TRBV19 to TRBJ2-2; 8 bases agree with TRBD1. The V segment lost 11 bases and the J segment 3 bases; nucleotides outside the gene matches: 8. Germline CDR1 is LNHDA and CDR2 is SQIVND (reference sequence). The CDR3 has 14 amino acids. The CDR3 sequence: CAAEGQGYTGELFF. CDR3 nucleotide sequence: TGTGCCGCCGAAGGACAGGGTTACACCGGGGAGCTGTTTTTT. The entire variable domain, with the rest obtained from reference TRBV19 and TRBJ2-2, is as follows: DGGITQSPKYLFRKEGQNVTLSCEQNLNHDAMYWYRQDPGQGLRLIYYSQIVNDFQKGDIAEGYSVSREKKESFPLTVTSAQKNPTAFYLCAAEGQGYTGELFFGEGSRLTVL.

This clonotype has ten or more counts. The chain uses TRBV6-2 or TRBV6-3 and TRBJ2-7; no firm D call. Germline V lookup: CDR1 MNHEY, CDR2 SVGEGT. This CDR3 is 13 amino acids long. V dropped 2 bases and J dropped 2 bases, with 7 bases sitting between them. CDR3 bases: TGTGCCAGCAGTTACGACCGCACCTACGAGCAGTACTTC. Translated: CASSYDRTYEQYF.

The V call is TRBV11-2, the J call TRBJ2-3; D remains unclear. The CDR3 is 10 amino acids. Trimming removed 3 bases from V and 6 bases from J, with 1 base in between. Germline lookup yields CDR1 SGHAT and CDR2 FQNNGV. The CDR3 bases are TGTGCCAGCAGCTTTGATACGCAGTATTTT. Translating gives CASSFDTQYF.

Comment on this clonotype: This likely traces to a read error, being one base from a far larger clone. V and J are TRBV18 and TRBJ2-1, with D perhaps given as TRBD1 or TRBD2 (5 bases each). This CDR3 region has 12 residues. Deletions cut 3 bases from V and 10 bases from J, with 10 bases between. The germline V gene encodes CDR1 KGHSH and CDR2 LQKENI. DNA for the CDR3: TGTGCCAGCTCACCCCCCGGGGACGAGCAGTTCTTC. Residues: CASSPPGDEQFF.

This clonotype came up a few times. V gene TRBV20-1 combines with J gene TRBJ2-7, with 12 bases that match TRBD2. The CDR3 runs 16 residues. Trimming cost V 2 bases and J 5 bases; bases outside gene matches: 10. CDR1 DFQATT and CDR2 SNEGSKA come from the germline V gene (reference sequence). The CDR3 loop is CSARRLAGGPFNEQYF. The DNA of the CDR3 is TGCAGTGCTAGAAGGCTAGCGGGAGGGCCTTTCAACGAGCAGTACTTC.

The chain carries TRBV4-1 and TRBJ2-6; 7 bases agree with TRBD2. Germline lookup yields CDR1 MGHRA and CDR2 YSYEKL. CDR3 length: 16 residues. V lost 4 bases to trimming and J lost 4 bases; unmatched junction nucleotides: 7. For the CDR3, the DNA is TGCGCCAGCAGCCCCCGGGGAGGGTCCGGGGCCAACGTCCTGACTTTC. Protein product: CASSPRGGSGANVLTF.

A note on this clonotype: A much more abundant neighbour one base away suggests this may be a read error. This chain links TRBV11-3 with TRBJ2-7; 7 nucleotides match TRBD1. J gave up 3 bases and V 5 bases, and 7 bases lay outside the gene matches. This CDR3 has 14 amino acids. In germline, CDR1 is SGHNT, CDR2 YENEEA. The CDR3 here is CASSLGTESYEQYF. CDR3 DNA: TGTGCCAGCAGCCTCGGGACAGAAAGCTACGAGCAGTACTTC.

This clonotype was picked up many times. The chain carries TRBV20-1 and TRBJ2-3; D ambiguous. The J call is in doubt because the DNA end fits TRBJ1-5 better. There are 14 residues in the CDR3. CDR1 is DFQATT and CDR2 is SNEGSKA in the germline V gene (reference sequence). CDR3 loop: CSASGRTSTDTQHF. The CDR3 coding sequence is TGCAGTGCTAGCGGGAGAACGAGCACAGATACGCAGCATTTT.